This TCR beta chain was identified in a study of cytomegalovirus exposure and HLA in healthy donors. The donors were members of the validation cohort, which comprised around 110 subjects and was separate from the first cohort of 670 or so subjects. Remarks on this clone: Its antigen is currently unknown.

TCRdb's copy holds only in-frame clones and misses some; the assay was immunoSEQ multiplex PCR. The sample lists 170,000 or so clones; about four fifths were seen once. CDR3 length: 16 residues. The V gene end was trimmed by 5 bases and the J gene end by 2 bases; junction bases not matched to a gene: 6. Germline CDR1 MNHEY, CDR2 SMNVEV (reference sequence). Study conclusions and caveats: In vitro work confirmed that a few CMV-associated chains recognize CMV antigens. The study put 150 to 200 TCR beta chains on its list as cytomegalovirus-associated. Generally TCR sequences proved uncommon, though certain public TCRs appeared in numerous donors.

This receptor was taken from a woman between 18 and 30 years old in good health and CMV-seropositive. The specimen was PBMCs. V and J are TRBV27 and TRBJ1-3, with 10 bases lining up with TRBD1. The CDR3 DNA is TGTGCCAGCAGTAGTCTGGACAGGGGGACTGGAAACACCATATATTTT. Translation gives CASSSLDRGTGNTIYF.